The present TCR beta chain was sequenced within a study of blood T cells in healthy people across ages. This clonotype was counted between two and nine times. What it binds is unknown. It was with a sample-barcoded 5' primer and a J-beta primer mix that a second PCR of roughly 6 to 11 cycles was run. MiXCR, run by TCRdb on the 5' RACE reads, gives a single entry per CDR3 protein. This table holds 700,000 to 950,000 distinct CDR3 sequences, about three fifths found once. Findings of the study overall: Significant beta diversity loss was already apparent by age approximately 40, declining roughly linearly.

Trimming took 4 bases from V and 4 from J, leaving 13 bases between them. The V gene's germline CDR1 is SGHAT and CDR2 FQDESV (reference sequence). The CDR3 has 14 residues. The sample taken for sequencing was blood. This sequence originates from a young man in good health. This rearrangement joins TRBV11-1 to TRBJ2-5; D might be TRBD2 (6 bases). DNA for the CDR3: TGTGCCAGCAGCTCGGCCTCCGGGGGAGAGACCCAGTACTTC. As protein: CASSSASGGETQYF.